The T cell receptor beta chain described here comes from a study of T-cell reconstitution after alpha-beta-depleted transplantation in children. Broader study findings: Several hundred expanded graft clones reportedly supplied alpha-beta T cells about two months after transplant. T-cell counts and diversity at one year post-transplant came mainly from newly produced T cells.

Turning to this clonotype: Antigen: not known.

Trimming took 5 bases from V and 4 from J; bases not matched to a gene: 13. This CDR3 has 16 residues. Germline CDR1 is MNHNS and CDR2 is SASEGT. Preparation of the TCRbeta library was carried out with unique molecular identifiers. TCRdb redid the calling of the PCR reads with MiXCR, one entry per CDR3 protein. The sample lists hundreds of thousands of distinct CDR3 sequences; 9.5% to 13% were seen once. This specimen was peripheral blood, taken 180 days after TCRalphabeta/CD19-depleted stem cell transplant. The receptor's source is a male patient aged 2 to 10 who had a stem cell transplant for chronic granulomatous disease, so the T cells may come from the graft donor. V and J are TRBV6-1 and TRBJ1-2, with TRBD1 identical over 7 bases. CDR3 DNA sequence: TGTGCCAGCAGTCCCCCAAAGCGGACAGGTAGCTATGGCTACACCTTC. Residues: CASSPPKRTGSYGYTF.